A single sample is the source of the 10 T cell receptor beta chains below, sequenced in a study of blood T cell repertoires in COVID-19. Using immunoSEQ multiplex PCR, the repertoire was profiled, and TCRdb retains in-frame clones only, with some absent. The sample carries 340,000 or so clones, about four fifths recorded once. Sequences were obtained from peripheral blood. All receptors derive from a man aged 25 to 40 with active or convalescent COVID-19.

This chain connects TRBV5-1 to TRBJ2-1; D is possibly TRBD2 (5 bases). The CDR3 loop spans 14 amino acids. Trimming removed 1 base at V and 4 bases at J, with 9 bases between. Germline V lookup: CDR1 SGHRS, CDR2 YFSETQ. The CDR3 region has the DNA TGCGCCAGCAGCTTGAAAGCGGTATACAATGAGCAGTTCTTC. Amino acids: CASSLKAVYNEQFF.

This chain uses TRBV7-6 with TRBJ1-2; tentatively, D is TRBD1 (6 bases). Trimming took off 1 base at V and 3 bases at J, with 12 bases between the two ends. The germline CDR1 and CDR2 sequences are SGHVS and FNYEAQ. The CDR3 covers 15 residues. This CDR3 is CASSLGGRGDYGYTF. CDR3 nucleotide sequence: TGTGCCAGCAGCTTAGGGGGCAGGGGAGACTATGGCTACACCTTC. The entire variable domain, with the rest obtained from reference TRBV7-6 and TRBJ1-2, is as follows: GAGVSQSPRYKVTKRGQDVALRCDPISGHVSLYWYRQALGQGPEFLTYFNYEAQQDKSGLPNDRFSAERPEGSISTLTIQRTEQRDSAMYRCASSLGGRGDYGYTFGSGTRLTVV.

The chain recombines TRBV11-2 with TRBJ2-1; TRBD2 aligns across 9 bases. Losses at the gene ends were 3 bases for V and 7 bases for J; bases not matched to a gene: 7. The CDR3 consists of 15 residues. Germline lookup yields CDR1 SGHAT and CDR2 FQNNGV. The CDR3 DNA is TGTGCCAGCAGCTTGGGCGGGGGGGCCCCTAATGAGCAGTTCTTC. This codes for CASSLGGGAPNEQFF. The variable domain in full, completed from reference TRBV11-2 and TRBJ2-1, reads EAGVAQSPRYKIIEKRQSVAFWCNPISGHATLYWYQQILGQGPKLLIQFQNNGVVDDSQLPKDRFSAERLKGVDSTLKIQPAKLEDSAVYLCASSLGGGAPNEQFFGPGTRLTVL.

This rearrangement joins TRBV9 to TRBJ2-5; D possibly corresponds to TRBD2 (6 bases). The CDR3 has 15 residues. CDR1 and CDR2 (germline): SGDLS, YYNGEE. V gave up 0 bases and J gave up 1 base, with 10 bases separating them. The CDR3 spells CASSVAGGIQETQYF. Here the CDR3 DNA reads TGTGCCAGCAGCGTAGCTGGCGGGATCCAAGAGACCCAGTACTTC.

The genes are TRBV18 and TRBJ2-5, with D perhaps TRBD2 (7 bases). With 3 bases removed from V and 4 bases from J, the gap between germline ends came to 21 bases. The CDR3 spans 17 residues. The germline V gene has CDR1 KGHSH and CDR2 LQKENI. The chain's CDR3 is CASSPGGGHIVTETQYF. The CDR3 nucleotides are TGTGCCAGCTCACCTGGGGGGGGACACATCGTCACAGAGACCCAGTACTTC.

The chain joins TRBV28 to TRBJ1-4, with 12 bases matching TRBD1. V trimming: 7 bases; J trimming: 3 bases; junction bases outside the gene matches: 6. Germline assignment: CDR1 MDHEN and CDR2 SYDVKM. The CDR3 consists of 16 residues. The CDR3 DNA follows: TGTGCCAGCACGGGACAGGGGGCGTCGGCTAATGAAAAACTGTTTTTT. Translated: CASTGQGASANEKLFF.

This clone was recorded a few times. The chain links TRBV6-5 to TRBJ1-1; D is undetermined. Trimming removed 0 bases at V and 10 bases at J, with 12 bases between. The CDR3 runs 13 residues. Germline CDR1 and CDR2: MNHEY and SVGAGI. The CDR3 DNA is TGTGCCAGCAGTTACTCAGGAGTGACTCCAGCTTTCTTT. Amino acids: CASSYSGVTPAFF.

The gene calls are TRBV28 and TRBJ2-2, with D possibly being TRBD2 (6 bases). From germline, CDR1 is MDHEN and CDR2 SYDVKM. CDR3 length equals 14 residues. V shed 5 bases and J shed 4 bases, with 11 bases lying between them. CDR3 loop: CASSRTTPTGELFF. In DNA, the CDR3 is TGTGCCAGCAGTCGGACTACTCCCACCGGGGAGCTGTTTTTT.

V gene TRBV28 combines with J gene TRBJ1-2, with 7 positions matching TRBD1. The CDR3 sequence is 14 residues long. Trimming took 5 bases from V and 4 from J; bases not matched to a gene: 7. The germline V gene has CDR1 MDHEN and CDR2 SYDVKM. DNA of the CDR3: TGTGCCAGCAGTGACCCGGGACAGCTCTATGGCTACACCTTC. Its protein product is CASSDPGQLYGYTF.

This clone was counted a single time. The chain combines TRBV18 with TRBJ1-4; D might be TRBD1 (6 bases). The V end lost 3 bases, the J end lost 6 bases, and 11 bases lay between the germline ends. CDR1 and CDR2 (germline): KGHSH, LQKENI. The CDR3 consists of 14 residues. CDR3 loop: CASSPYRDDEKLFF. DNA for the CDR3: TGTGCCAGCTCACCGTACAGGGATGATGAAAAACTGTTTTTT.